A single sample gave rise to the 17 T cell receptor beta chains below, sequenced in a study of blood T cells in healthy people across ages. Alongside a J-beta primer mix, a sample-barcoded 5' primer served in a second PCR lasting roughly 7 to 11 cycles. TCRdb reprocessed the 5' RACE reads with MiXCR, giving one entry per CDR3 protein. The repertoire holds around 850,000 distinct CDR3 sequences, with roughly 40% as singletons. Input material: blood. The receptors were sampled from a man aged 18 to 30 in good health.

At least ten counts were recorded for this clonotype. CDR3 in amino acids: CATSDLGSNNEQFF. DNA for the CDR3: TGTGCCACCAGTGATTTGGGAAGCAACAATGAGCAGTTCTTC. The chain employs TRBV24-1 and TRBJ2-1; D not resolved. Germline V gene sequence: CDR1 KGHDR, CDR2 SFDVKD. V dropped 0 bases and J dropped 5 bases, with 7 bases sitting between them. CDR3 length: 14 residues.

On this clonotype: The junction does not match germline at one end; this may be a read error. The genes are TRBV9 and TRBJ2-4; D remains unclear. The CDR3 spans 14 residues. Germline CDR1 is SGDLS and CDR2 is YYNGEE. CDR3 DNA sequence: TGTGCCAGCAGCGCCGGCACAGCCAAAAACATTCGGTACTTC. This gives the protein CASSAGTAKNIRYF.

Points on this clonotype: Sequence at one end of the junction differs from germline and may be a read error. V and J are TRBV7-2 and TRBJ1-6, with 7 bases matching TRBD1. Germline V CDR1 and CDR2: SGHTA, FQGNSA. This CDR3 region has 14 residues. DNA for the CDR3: TGTGCCACCAGCCGGGACAGATATAATTCACCCCTCCACTTT. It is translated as CATSRDRYNSPLHF. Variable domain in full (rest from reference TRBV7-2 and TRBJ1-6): GAGVSQSPSNKVTEKGKDVELRCDPISGHTALYWYRQSLGQGLEFLIYFQGNSAPDKSGLPSDRFSAERTGGSVSTLTIQRTQQEDSAVYLCATSRDRYNSPLHFGNGTRLTVT.

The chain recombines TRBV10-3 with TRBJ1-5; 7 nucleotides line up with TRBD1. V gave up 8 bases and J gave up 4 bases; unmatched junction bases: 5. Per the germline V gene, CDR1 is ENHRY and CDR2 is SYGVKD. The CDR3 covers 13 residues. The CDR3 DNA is TGTGCCATCGTAGACAGGGATAATCAGCCCCAGCATTTT. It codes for CAIVDRDNQPQHF.

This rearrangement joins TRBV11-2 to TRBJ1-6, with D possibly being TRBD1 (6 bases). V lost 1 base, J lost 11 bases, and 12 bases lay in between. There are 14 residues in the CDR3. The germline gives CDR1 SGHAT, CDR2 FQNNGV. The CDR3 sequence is CASSLVRGLPPLHF. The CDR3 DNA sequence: TGTGCCAGCAGCTTAGTCAGGGGACTCCCACCCCTCCACTTT.

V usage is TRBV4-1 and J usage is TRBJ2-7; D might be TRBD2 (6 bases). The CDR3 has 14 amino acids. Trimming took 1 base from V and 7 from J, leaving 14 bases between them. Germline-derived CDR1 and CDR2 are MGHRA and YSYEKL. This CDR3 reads CASSQVAGSNEQYF. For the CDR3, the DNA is TGCGCCAGCAGCCAAGTTGCGGGGTCCAATGAGCAGTACTTC.

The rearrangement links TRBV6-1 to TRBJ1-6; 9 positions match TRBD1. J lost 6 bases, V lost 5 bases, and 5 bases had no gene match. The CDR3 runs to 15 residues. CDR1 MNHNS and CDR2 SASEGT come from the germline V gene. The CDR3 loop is CASSSRTGVNSPLHF. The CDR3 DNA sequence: TGTGCCAGCAGTTCCCGGACAGGGGTTAATTCACCCCTCCACTTT.

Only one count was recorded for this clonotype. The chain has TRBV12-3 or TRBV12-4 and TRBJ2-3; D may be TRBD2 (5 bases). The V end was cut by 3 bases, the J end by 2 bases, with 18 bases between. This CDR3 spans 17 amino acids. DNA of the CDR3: TGTGCCAGCAGTTTCTCGGGATTCGGGGATCCCACAGATACGCAGTATTTT. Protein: CASSFSGFGDPTDTQYF.

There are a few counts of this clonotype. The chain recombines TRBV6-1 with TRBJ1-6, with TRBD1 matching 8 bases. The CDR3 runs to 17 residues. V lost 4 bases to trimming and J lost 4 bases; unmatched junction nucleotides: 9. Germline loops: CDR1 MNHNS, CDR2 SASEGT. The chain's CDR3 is CASSASGTGRYNSPLHF. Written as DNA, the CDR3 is TGTGCCAGCAGTGCCTCCGGGACAGGACGTTATAATTCACCCCTCCACTTT.

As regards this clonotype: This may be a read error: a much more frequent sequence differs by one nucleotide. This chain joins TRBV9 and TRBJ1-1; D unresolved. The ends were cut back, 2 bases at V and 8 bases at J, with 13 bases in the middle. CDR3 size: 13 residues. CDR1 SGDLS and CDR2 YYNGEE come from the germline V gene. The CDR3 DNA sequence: TGTGCCAGCAGCGTGGGTTTTCCTGAGGAAGCTTTCTTT. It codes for CASSVGFPEEAFF.

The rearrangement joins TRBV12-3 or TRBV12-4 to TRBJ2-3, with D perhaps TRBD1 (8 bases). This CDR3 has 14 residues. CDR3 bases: TGTGTCACAGCACAGGGGGGGGATCCAGATACGCAGTATTTT. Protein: CVTAQGGDPDTQYF.

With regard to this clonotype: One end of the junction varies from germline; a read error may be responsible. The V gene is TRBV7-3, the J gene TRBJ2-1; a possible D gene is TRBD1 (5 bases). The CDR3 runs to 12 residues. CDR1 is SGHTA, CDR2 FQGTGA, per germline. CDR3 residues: CSSSLGDNEQFF. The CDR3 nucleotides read TGTTCCAGCAGCTTAGGGGACAATGAGCAGTTCTTC. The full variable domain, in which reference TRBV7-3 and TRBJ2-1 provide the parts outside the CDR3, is GAGVSQTPSNKVTEKGKYVELRCDPISGHTALYWYRQSLGQGPEFLIYFQGTGAADDSGLPNDRFFAVRPEGSVSTLKIQRTERGDSAVYLCSSSLGDNEQFFGPGTRLTVL.

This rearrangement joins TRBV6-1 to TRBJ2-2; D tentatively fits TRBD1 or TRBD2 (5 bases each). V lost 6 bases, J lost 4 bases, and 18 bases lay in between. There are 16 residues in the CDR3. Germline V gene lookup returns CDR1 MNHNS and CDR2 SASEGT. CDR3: CASSPPGGYATGELFF. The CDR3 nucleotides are TGTGCCAGCAGCCCCCCTGGGGGATATGCCACCGGGGAGCTGTTTTTT.

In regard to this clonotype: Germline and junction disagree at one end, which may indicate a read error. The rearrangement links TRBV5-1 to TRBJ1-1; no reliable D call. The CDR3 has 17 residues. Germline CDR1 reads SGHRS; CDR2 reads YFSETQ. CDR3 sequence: CASSAGSTIRQNAEAFF. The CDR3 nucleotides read TGCGCCAGCAGCGCCGGATCCACTATTAGGCAGAACGCTGAAGCTTTCTTT.

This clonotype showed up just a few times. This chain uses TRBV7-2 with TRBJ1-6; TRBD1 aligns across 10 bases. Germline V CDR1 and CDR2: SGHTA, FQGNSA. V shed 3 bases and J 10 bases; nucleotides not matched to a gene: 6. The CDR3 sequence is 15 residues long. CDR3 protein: CASSLTGGRESPLHF. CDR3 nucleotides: TGTGCCAGCAGCTTGACAGGGGGCAGGGAATCACCCCTCCACTTT.

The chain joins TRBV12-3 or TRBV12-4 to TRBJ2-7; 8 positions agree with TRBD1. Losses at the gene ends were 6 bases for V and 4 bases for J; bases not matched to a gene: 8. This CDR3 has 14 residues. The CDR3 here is CASSGDRKGYEQYF. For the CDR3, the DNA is TGTGCCAGCAGCGGGGACAGGAAGGGTTACGAGCAGTACTTC.

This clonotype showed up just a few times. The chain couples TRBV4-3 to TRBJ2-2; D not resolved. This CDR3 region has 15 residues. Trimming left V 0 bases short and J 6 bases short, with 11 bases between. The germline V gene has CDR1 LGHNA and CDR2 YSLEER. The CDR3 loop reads CASSQDPTWAGELFF. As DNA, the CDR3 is TGCGCCAGCAGCCAAGACCCAACCTGGGCCGGGGAGCTGTTTTTT.